The TCR beta chain described here comes from a study of blood T cells in healthy people across ages. On the study more broadly: Every two T cells gave about one barcoded beta molecule via template switching.

This CDR3 is 17 amino acids long. V lost 0 bases and J lost 6; bases outside the gene matches: 6. CDR1 SGHRS and CDR2 YFSETQ come from the germline V gene. General study points: TCR beta diversity per million T cells fell roughly linearly with age.

Isolating PBMCs gave at least 6 million of these cells per sample. Total RNA, at least 5.5 micrograms per sample, was extracted from PBMCs. Alongside a J-beta primer mix, a sample-barcoded 5' primer served in a second PCR lasting about 7 to 11 cycles. TCRdb re-derived calls from the 5' RACE reads in MiXCR, one entry per CDR3 protein. The sample consists of roughly 680,000 distinct CDR3 sequences, over 40% of them appearing once. To note about this clonotype: As yet, its antigen is unknown.

V and J are TRBV5-1 and TRBJ2-1; 13 nucleotides line up with TRBD2. Source material: blood. The receptor was isolated from a woman older than 75 in good health. This CDR3 reads CASSLAPLAGGLNEQFF. CDR3 DNA: TGCGCCAGCAGCTTGGCCCCACTAGCGGGAGGGCTCAATGAGCAGTTCTTC. The variable domain in full, completed from reference TRBV5-1 and TRBJ2-1, reads KAGVTQTPRYLIKTRGQQVTLSCSPISGHRSVSWYQQTPGQGLQFLFEYFSETQRNKGNFPGRFSGRQFSNSRSEMNVSTLELGDSALYLCASSLAPLAGGLNEQFFGPGTRLTVL.